The sequence of this T cell receptor beta chain was determined in a study of T cells in Graves' hyperthyroidism and ophthalmopathy. Whole-study findings and limits: Peripheral blood also featured most of the thyroid clonotypes expanded above 0.001.

RNA transcripts gave rise to amplified TCR beta CDR3 regions. A first-round RT-PCR of the TCR CDR3 used the HTBI primer set. TCRdb ran MiXCR on the multiplex PCR reads and lists one entry per CDR3 protein. The sample holds 550,000 to 800,000 distinct CDR3 sequences, approximately 15% seen once. About this clonotype itself: Its antigen remains unidentified.

Uncontrolled infection, other autoimmune disease, pregnancy or lactation disqualified patients from enrolment. CDR1 and CDR2 from the germline V gene are SGDLS and YYNGEE. The CDR3 has 14 amino acids. V was cut by 3 bases and J by 6 bases, with 14 bases left in between. This TCR came from a man in his forties or fifties with Graves' hyperthyroidism. The sequenced sample consisted of blood. The chain links TRBV9 to TRBJ2-3, with a tentative D call TRBD2 (5 bases). The CDR3 DNA follows: TGTGCCAGCAGCGAGGATTCAAGGACTGATACGCAGTATTTT. This gives the protein CASSEDSRTDTQYF. The variable domain in full, with the rest retrieved from reference TRBV9 and TRBJ2-3, is DSGVTQTPKHLITATGQRVTLRCSPRSGDLSVYWYQQSLDQGLQFLIQYYNGEERAKGNILERFSAQQFPDLHSELNLSSLELGDSALYFCASSEDSRTDTQYFGPGTRLTVL.